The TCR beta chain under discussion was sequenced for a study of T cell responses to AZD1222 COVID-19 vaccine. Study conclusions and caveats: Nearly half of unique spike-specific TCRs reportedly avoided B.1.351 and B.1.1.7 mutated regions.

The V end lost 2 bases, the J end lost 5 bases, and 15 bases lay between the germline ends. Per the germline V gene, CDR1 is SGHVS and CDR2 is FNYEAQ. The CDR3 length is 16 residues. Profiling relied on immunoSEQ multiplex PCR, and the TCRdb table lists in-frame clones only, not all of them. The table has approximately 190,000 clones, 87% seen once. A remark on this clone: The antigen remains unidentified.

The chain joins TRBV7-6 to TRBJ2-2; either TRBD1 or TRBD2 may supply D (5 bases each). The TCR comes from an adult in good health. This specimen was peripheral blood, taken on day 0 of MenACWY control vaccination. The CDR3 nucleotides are TGTGCCAGCAGCTTACCCGCAGGGAGAGAAACCGGGGAGCTGTTTTTT. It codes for CASSLPAGRETGELFF.